This T cell receptor beta chain came from a study of blood T cell repertoires in COVID-19. Profiled with immunoSEQ multiplex PCR; TCRdb holds only in-frame clones, not every one. There are over 250,000 clones in the sample; under 90% occur only once, and 1.5% to 2% lies in the top ten. Germline V gene lookup returns CDR1 MNHEY and CDR2 SVGAGI. Trimming removed 6 bases at V and 3 bases at J, with 16 bases between. The CDR3 has 15 amino acids. Cohort 3 donors counted as recovered after two negative PCRs, clearance, or resolved symptoms. V usage is TRBV6-5 and J usage is TRBJ2-3; D not certain. The clonotype comes from a woman aged 60-75 years who had recovered from COVID-19. The sequenced material came from PBMCs or T cells enriched from blood (not recorded which). In DNA form, the CDR3 reads TGTGCCAGCAGGTTTACTACCGACCGGACAGATACGCAGTATTTT. Its translation: CASRFTTDRTDTQYF.